This T cell receptor beta chain was retrieved from a study of cytomegalovirus exposure and HLA in healthy donors. As for the study in general: The approximately 130 validation repertoires were reported in a later analysis to have been generated on the same platform as the roughly 670 first-cohort repertoires. Study-level points and caveats: Reported performance of the classifier showed diagnosis of cytomegalovirus status with high specificity and sensitivity. According to a subsequent analysis, TCR clusters from the first cohort were inclined to appear together in the roughly 130 validation repertoires. Researchers catalogued 164 TCR beta chains as cytomegalovirus-associated.

The CDR3 totals 14 residues. Germline-derived CDR1 and CDR2 are SGHRS and YFSETQ. The germline V and J ends were trimmed by 0 bases and 1 base, with 7 bases remaining between them. On this clone itself: Its antigen is not identified.

TCRdb's table, derived via immunoSEQ multiplex PCR, lists solely in-frame clones and lacks some. The sample records about 250,000 clones, more than 75% being singletons. Sequenced input: PBMCs. The chain couples TRBV5-1 to TRBJ2-5, with unresolved D. The clonotype comes from a man between 18 and 29 years old in good health and CMV-seropositive. Here the CDR3 DNA reads TGCGCCAGCAGCTTGGGGCAAACCCAAGAGACCCAGTACTTC. This encodes CASSLGQTQETQYF.